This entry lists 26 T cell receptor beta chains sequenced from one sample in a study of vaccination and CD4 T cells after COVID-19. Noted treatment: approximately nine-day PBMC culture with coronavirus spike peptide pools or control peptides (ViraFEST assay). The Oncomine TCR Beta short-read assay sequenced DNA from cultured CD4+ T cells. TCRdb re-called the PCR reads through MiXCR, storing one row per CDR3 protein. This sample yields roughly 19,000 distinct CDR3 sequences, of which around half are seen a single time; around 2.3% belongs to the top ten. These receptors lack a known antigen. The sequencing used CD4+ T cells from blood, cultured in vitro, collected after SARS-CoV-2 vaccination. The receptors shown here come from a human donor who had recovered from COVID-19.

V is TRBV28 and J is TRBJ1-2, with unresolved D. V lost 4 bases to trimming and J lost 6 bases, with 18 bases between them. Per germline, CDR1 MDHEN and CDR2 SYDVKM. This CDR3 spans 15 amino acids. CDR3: CASSSGRLRLHGYTF. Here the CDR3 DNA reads TGTGCCAGCAGTTCCGGGAGACTGCGCCTCCATGGCTACACCTTC.

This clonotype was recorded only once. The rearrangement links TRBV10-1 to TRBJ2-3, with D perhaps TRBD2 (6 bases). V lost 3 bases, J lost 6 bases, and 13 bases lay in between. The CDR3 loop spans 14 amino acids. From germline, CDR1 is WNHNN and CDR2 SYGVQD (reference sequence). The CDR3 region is CASSDRRAGDTQYF. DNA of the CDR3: TGCGCCAGCAGTGATCGGAGGGCCGGGGATACGCAGTATTTT.

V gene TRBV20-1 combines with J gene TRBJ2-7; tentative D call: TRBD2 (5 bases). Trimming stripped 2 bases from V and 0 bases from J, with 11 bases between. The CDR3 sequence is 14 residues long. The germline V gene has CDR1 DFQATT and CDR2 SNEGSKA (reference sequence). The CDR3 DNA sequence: TGCAGTGCTAGACCCAGCCTAGCCTCCTACGAGCAGTACTTC. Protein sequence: CSARPSLASYEQYF.

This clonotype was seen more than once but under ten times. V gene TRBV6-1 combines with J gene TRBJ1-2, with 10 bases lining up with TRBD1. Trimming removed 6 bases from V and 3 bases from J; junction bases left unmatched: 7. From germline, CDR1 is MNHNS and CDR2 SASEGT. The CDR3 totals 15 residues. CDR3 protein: CASRAGTGAYYGYTF. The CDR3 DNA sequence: TGTGCCAGCAGAGCCGGGACAGGGGCGTACTATGGCTACACCTTC.

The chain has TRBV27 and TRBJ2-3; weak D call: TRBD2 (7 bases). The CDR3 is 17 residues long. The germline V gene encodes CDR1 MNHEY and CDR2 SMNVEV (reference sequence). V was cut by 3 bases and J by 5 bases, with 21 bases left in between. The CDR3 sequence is CASSFPPGAGDRDTQYF. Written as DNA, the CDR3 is TGTGCCAGCAGTTTTCCTCCAGGGGCGGGAGACCGAGATACGCAGTATTTT.

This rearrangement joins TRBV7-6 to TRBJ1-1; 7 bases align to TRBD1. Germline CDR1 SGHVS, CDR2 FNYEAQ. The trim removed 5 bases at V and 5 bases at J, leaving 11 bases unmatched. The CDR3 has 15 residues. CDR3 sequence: CASSPQTGRMTEAFF. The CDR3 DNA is TGTGCCAGCAGCCCTCAGACAGGGAGGATGACTGAAGCTTTCTTT.

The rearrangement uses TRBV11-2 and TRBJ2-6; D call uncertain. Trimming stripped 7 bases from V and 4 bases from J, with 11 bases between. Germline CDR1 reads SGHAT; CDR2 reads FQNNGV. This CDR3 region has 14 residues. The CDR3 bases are TGTGCCAGCACCTATATGTCCGGGGCCAACGTCCTGACTTTC. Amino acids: CASTYMSGANVLTF.

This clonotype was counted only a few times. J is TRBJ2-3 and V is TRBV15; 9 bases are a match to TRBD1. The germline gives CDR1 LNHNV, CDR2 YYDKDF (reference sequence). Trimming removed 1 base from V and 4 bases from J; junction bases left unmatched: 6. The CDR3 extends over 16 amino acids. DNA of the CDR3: TGTGCCACCAGCAGAGGTCACAGGGGGCGGCCAGATACGCAGTATTTT. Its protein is CATSRGHRGRPDTQYF.

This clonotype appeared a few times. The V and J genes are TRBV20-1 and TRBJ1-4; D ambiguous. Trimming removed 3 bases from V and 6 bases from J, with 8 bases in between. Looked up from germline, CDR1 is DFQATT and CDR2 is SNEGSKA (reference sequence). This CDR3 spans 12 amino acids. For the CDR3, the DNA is TGCAGTGCTAGGGGCGGGGATGAAAAACTGTTTTTT. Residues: CSARGGDEKLFF.

CDR3 protein: CASSLGVESGYTF. Written as DNA, the CDR3 is TGTGCCAGCAGCTTAGGGGTCGAAAGTGGCTACACCTTC. The chain links TRBV7-9 to TRBJ1-2; D is unresolved. The CDR3 runs 13 residues. Deletions cut 1 base from V and 7 bases from J, with 10 bases between. Germline V lookup: CDR1 SEHNR, CDR2 FQNEAQ (reference sequence).

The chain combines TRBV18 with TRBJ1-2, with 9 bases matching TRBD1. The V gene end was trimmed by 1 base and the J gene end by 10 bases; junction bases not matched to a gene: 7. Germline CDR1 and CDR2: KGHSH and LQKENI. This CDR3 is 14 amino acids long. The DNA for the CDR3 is TGTGCCAGCTCACCACGGGACAGGGATAAAGACTACACCTTC. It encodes CASSPRDRDKDYTF.

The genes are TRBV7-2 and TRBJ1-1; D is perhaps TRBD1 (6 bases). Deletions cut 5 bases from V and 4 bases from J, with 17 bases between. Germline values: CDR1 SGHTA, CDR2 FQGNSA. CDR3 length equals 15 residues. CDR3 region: CASSQTKQGGTEAFF. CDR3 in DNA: TGTGCCAGCAGCCAAACGAAACAAGGGGGCACTGAAGCTTTCTTT.

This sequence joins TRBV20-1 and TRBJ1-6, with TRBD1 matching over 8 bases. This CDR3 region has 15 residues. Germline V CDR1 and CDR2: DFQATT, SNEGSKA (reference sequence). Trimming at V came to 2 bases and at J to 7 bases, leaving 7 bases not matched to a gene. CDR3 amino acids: CSARRPGDRNSPLHF. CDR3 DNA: TGCAGTGCTAGAAGACCTGGGGACAGGAATTCACCCCTCCACTTT.

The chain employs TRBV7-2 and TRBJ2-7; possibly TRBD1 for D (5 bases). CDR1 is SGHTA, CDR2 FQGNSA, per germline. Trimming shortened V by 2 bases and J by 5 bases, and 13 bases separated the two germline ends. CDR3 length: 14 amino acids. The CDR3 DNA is TGTGCCAGCAGCTTAAGGGGTAACCCTCACGAGCAGTACTTC. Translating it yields CASSLRGNPHEQYF.

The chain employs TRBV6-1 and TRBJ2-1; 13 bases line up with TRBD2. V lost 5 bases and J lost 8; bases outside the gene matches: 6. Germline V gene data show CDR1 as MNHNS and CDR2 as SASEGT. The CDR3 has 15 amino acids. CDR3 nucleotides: TGTGCCAGCAGTCAACCGGGACTAGCGGGATATGAGCAGTTCTTC. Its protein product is CASSQPGLAGYEQFF.

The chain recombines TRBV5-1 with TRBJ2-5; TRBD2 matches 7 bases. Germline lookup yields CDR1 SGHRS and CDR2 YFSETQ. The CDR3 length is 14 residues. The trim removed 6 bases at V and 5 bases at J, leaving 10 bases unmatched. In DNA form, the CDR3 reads TGCGCCAGCACCTCGGACACCGGGAGGGAGACCCAGTACTTC. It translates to CASTSDTGRETQYF.

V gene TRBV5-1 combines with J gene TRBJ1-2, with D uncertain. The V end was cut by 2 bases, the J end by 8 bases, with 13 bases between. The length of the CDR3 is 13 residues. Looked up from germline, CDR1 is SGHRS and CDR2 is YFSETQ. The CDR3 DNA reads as TGCGCCAGCAGCTTCTCAGGAAACGACGGCTACACCTTC. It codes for CASSFSGNDGYTF.

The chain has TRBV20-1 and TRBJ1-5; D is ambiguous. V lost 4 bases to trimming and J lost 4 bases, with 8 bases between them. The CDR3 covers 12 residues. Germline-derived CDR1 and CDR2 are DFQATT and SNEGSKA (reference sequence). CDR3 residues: CSATGGNQPQHF. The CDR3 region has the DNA TGCAGTGCTACCGGAGGGAATCAGCCCCAGCATTTT.

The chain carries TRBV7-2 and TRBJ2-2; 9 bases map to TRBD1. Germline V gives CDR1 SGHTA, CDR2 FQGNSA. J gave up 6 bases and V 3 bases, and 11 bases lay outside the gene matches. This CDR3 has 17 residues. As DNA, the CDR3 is TGTGCCAGCAGCTTCCCTTCTGGGACAGGGTATTCCGGGGAGCTGTTTTTT. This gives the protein CASSFPSGTGYSGELFF.

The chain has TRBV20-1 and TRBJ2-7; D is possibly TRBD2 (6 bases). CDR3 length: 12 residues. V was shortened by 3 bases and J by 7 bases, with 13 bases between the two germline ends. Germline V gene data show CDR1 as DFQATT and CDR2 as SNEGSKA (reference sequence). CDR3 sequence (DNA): TGCAGTGCTAGTGGGAGCGGAGGGGAGCAGTACTTC. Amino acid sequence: CSASGSGGEQYF.

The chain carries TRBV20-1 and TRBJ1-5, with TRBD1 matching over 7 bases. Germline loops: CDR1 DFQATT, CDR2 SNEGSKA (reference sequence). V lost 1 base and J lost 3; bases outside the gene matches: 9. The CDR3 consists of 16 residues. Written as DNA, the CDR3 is TGCAGTGCTAGAGGTACAGGCAGGGGGGCCAATCAGCCCCAGCATTTT. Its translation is CSARGTGRGANQPQHF.

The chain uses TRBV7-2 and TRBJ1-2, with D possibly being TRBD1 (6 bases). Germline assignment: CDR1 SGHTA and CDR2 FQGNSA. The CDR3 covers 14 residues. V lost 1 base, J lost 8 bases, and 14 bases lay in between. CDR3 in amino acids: CASSLDPGDGGYTF. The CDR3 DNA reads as TGTGCCAGCAGCTTAGATCCAGGGGATGGGGGCTACACCTTC.

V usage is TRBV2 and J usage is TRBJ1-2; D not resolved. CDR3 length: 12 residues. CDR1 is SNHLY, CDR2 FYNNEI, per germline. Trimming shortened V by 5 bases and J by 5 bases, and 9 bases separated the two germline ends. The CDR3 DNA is TGTGCCAGCAGTACATCAGGATATGGCTACACCTTC. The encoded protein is CASSTSGYGYTF. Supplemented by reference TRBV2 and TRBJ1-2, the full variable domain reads EPEVTQTPSHQVTQMGQEVILRCVPISNHLYFYWYRQILGQKVEFLVSFYNNEISEKSEIFDDQFSVERPDGSNFTLKIRSTKLEDSAMYFCASSTSGYGYTFGSGTRLTVV.

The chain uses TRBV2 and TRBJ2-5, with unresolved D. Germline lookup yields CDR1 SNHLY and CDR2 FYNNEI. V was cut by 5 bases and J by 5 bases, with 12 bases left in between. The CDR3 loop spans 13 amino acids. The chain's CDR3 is CASSLGSVETQYF. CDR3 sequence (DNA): TGTGCCAGCAGTCTCGGCTCCGTGGAGACCCAGTACTTC. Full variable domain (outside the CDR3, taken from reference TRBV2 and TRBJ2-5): EPEVTQTPSHQVTQMGQEVILRCVPISNHLYFYWYRQILGQKVEFLVSFYNNEISEKSEIFDDQFSVERPDGSNFTLKIRSTKLEDSAMYFCASSLGSVETQYFGPGTRLLVL.

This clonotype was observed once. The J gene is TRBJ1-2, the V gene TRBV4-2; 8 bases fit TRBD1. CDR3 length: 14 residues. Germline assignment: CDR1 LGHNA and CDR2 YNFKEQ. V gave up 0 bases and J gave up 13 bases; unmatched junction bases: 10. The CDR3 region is CASSQDIRGLSPTF. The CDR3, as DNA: TGTGCCAGCAGCCAAGACATCAGGGGGCTCAGTCCCACCTTC.

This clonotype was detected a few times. CDR3 in amino acids: CASSLSEVAAHSGYTF. The CDR3 nucleotides are TGTGCCAGCAGCTTAAGTGAAGTGGCTGCCCACAGTGGCTACACCTTC. The chain uses TRBV7-8 and TRBJ1-2; no reliable D call. This CDR3 has 16 amino acids. V lost 2 bases and J 7 bases, leaving 20 bases between the germline ends. Germline V gives CDR1 SGHVS, CDR2 FQNEAQ.